This entry lists 29 T cell receptor beta chains sequenced from one sample in a study of siplizumab effects on memory and regulatory T cells. Using immunoSEQ multiplex PCR, the repertoire was profiled, and TCRdb retains in-frame clones only, with some absent. The sample holds some 88,000 clones, around 89% seen once. Sequences were obtained from CD4+ T cells sorted from blood. Source of these receptors: a human donor in good health.

CDR3 amino acids: CASSGPTGAGYF. Here the CDR3 DNA reads TGCGCCAGCAGCGGCCCGACGGGCGCGGGGTACTTC. The chain couples TRBV5-1 to TRBJ2-7; tentative D call: TRBD2 (5 bases). Trimming removed 4 bases from V and 12 bases from J, with 17 bases in between. The V gene's germline CDR1 is SGHRS and CDR2 YFSETQ. This CDR3 is 12 amino acids long.

V and J are TRBV14 and TRBJ2-1; D may correspond to TRBD1 or TRBD2 (5 bases each). CDR3 length equals 13 residues. Trimming removed 2 bases at V and 10 bases at J, with 12 bases between. Germline V gene lookup returns CDR1 SGHDN and CDR2 FVKESK. CDR3: CASSQFRDREQFF. CDR3 coding DNA: TGTGCCAGCAGCCAATTCCGGGACCGCGAGCAGTTCTTC. Full variable domain (missing parts from reference TRBV14 and TRBJ2-1): EAGVTQFPSHSVIEKGQTVTLRCDPISGHDNLYWYRRVMGKEIKFLLHFVKESKQDESGMPNNRFLAERTGGTYSTLKVQPAELEDSGVYFCASSQFRDREQFFGPGTRLTVL.

The chain links TRBV27 to TRBJ1-2; D unclear. Trimming removed 6 bases from V and 7 bases from J, with 9 bases in between. There are 11 residues in the CDR3. The germline V gene has CDR1 MNHEY and CDR2 SMNVEV (reference sequence). CDR3 DNA sequence: TGTGCCAGCAGAAATTGGAGTGGCTACACCTTC. Its translation is CASRNWSGYTF.

V usage is TRBV29-1 and J usage is TRBJ1-3; D ambiguous. V gave up 0 bases and J gave up 0 bases, with 9 bases separating them. CDR3 length: 15 amino acids. Germline CDR1 is SQVTM and CDR2 is ANQGSEA. For the CDR3, the DNA is TGCAGCGTTGAAGATGGCAGGAGCTCTGGAAACACCATATATTTT. Protein product: CSVEDGRSSGNTIYF.

The rearrangement uses TRBV7-2 and TRBJ2-3; possible D gene TRBD2, 6 bases. The CDR3 contains 14 residues. The V and J ends lost 5 bases and 7 bases respectively, with 16 bases between them. Germline lookup yields CDR1 SGHTA and CDR2 FQGNSA. CDR3 loop: CASSLDPSAYTQYF. CDR3 nucleotide sequence: TGTGCCAGCAGCCTCGACCCTAGCGCCTATACGCAGTATTTT.

The V call is TRBV18, the J call TRBJ2-2; unclear D gene. CDR1 is KGHSH and CDR2 is LQKENI in the germline V gene. V lost 8 bases to trimming and J lost 5 bases, with 6 bases between them. The CDR3 runs 11 residues. CDR3 amino acids: CASDRTGELFF. The DNA for the CDR3 is TGTGCCAGCGATCGTACCGGGGAGCTGTTTTTT.

V gene TRBV7-3 combines with J gene TRBJ2-3; tentative D call: TRBD2 (6 bases). The CDR3 has 16 amino acids. Germline V lookup: CDR1 SGHTA, CDR2 FQGTGA. V gave up 5 bases and J gave up 5 bases, with 20 bases separating them. CDR3 coding DNA: TGTGCCAGCAGCCAATCAGGAGGGCCCGGAGTAGATACGCAGTATTTT. Its protein product is CASSQSGGPGVDTQYF.

The chain employs TRBV5-1 and TRBJ2-7, with a possible D match to TRBD2 (5 bases). Trimming left V 4 bases short and J 2 bases short, with 13 bases between. The CDR3 totals 14 residues. The germline V gene encodes CDR1 SGHRS and CDR2 YFSETQ. CDR3 nucleotides: TGCGCCAGCAGCGAGGGATACCCTACCTACGAGCAGTACTTC. It translates to CASSEGYPTYEQYF.

The J gene is TRBJ1-2, the V gene TRBV7-3; no clear D. Germline assignment: CDR1 SGHTA and CDR2 FQGTGA. The V gene lost 5 bases and the J gene lost 8 bases, with 15 bases spanning the gap. The CDR3 totals 13 residues. DNA of the CDR3: TGTGCCAGCAGCCAAACCCCGACGGTCGGCTACACCTTC. This gives the protein CASSQTPTVGYTF.

The genes are TRBV7-9 and TRBJ1-2; 9 positions match TRBD1. Trimming took 2 bases from V and 5 from J; bases not matched to a gene: 9. The CDR3 has 16 amino acids. CDR1 is SEHNR, CDR2 FQNEAQ, per germline (reference sequence). CDR3 in DNA: TGTGCCAGCAGCTTATACAGGGGGCGAAAGTTGTATGGCTACACCTTC. As protein: CASSLYRGRKLYGYTF.

The chain employs TRBV14 and TRBJ2-3; a possible D gene is TRBD2 (5 bases). The CDR3 spans 16 residues. The V end was cut by 0 bases, the J end by 7 bases, with 17 bases between. Germline V lookup: CDR1 SGHDN, CDR2 FVKESK. Written as DNA, the CDR3 is TGTGCCAGCAGCCAAGAACGGCCTAGCCCCGGGAATACGCAGTATTTT. It translates to CASSQERPSPGNTQYF.

The chain employs TRBV11-3 and TRBJ1-2; a possible D gene is TRBD1 (6 bases). This CDR3 region has 13 residues. The germline V gene encodes CDR1 SGHNT and CDR2 YENEEA. V dropped 1 base and J dropped 4 bases, with 7 bases sitting between them. CDR3 DNA sequence: TGTGCCAGCAGCTTAGGGACAGTCTATGGCTACACCTTC. Amino acids: CASSLGTVYGYTF.

The chain uses TRBV19 and TRBJ2-1; 8 bases fit TRBD2. This CDR3 is 14 amino acids long. CDR1 and CDR2 from the germline V gene are LNHDA and SQIVND (reference sequence). The V and J ends lost 7 bases and 8 bases, in that order; junction bases with no gene match: 10. The CDR3 region is CASNPLAGMDEQFF. The CDR3 DNA reads as TGTGCCAGTAACCCGCTAGCGGGTATGGATGAGCAGTTCTTC.

The J gene is TRBJ2-7, the V gene TRBV4-2, with 9 nucleotides matching TRBD2. This CDR3 region has 15 residues. The V gene end was trimmed by 4 bases and the J gene end by 2 bases; junction bases not matched to a gene: 6. Germline loops: CDR1 LGHNA, CDR2 YNFKEQ. The CDR3 is CASSLIAGVPYEQYF. CDR3 nucleotides: TGTGCCAGCAGCCTAATAGCGGGAGTCCCCTACGAGCAGTACTTC.

The CDR3 loop reads CASSEGLAGTDTQYF. For the CDR3, the DNA is TGTGCCAGCAGTGAAGGCCTAGCTGGGACAGATACGCAGTATTTT. This chain links TRBV6-1 with TRBJ2-3; D is possibly TRBD2 (5 bases). CDR1 is MNHNS, CDR2 SASEGT, per germline. V was trimmed by 1 base and J by 3 bases, leaving 11 bases between them. The CDR3 is 15 amino acids.

The chain employs TRBV18 and TRBJ1-5; D is possibly TRBD1 (5 bases). The CDR3 consists of 17 residues. The ends were cut back, 3 bases at V and 0 bases at J, with 15 bases in the middle. Germline V gene lookup returns CDR1 KGHSH and CDR2 LQKENI. The CDR3: CASSPRPGQSSNQPQHF. The CDR3 DNA follows: TGTGCCAGCTCACCCCGACCGGGGCAGAGTAGCAATCAGCCCCAGCATTTT.

V is TRBV6-1 and J is TRBJ2-2; D remains unclear. The V end was cut by 6 bases, the J end by 8 bases, with 7 bases between. Germline V CDR1 and CDR2: MNHNS, SASEGT. There are 11 residues in the CDR3. CDR3 DNA sequence: TGTGCCAGCAGCCCCTTTGGGGAGCTGTTTTTT. Its translation is CASSPFGELFF.

This chain links TRBV30 with TRBJ2-7; either TRBD1 or TRBD2 may fit D (5 bases each). Trimming pared 4 bases from V and 5 bases from J, leaving 18 bases between. This CDR3 is 14 amino acids long. From germline, CDR1 is GTSNPN and CDR2 SVGIG (reference sequence). The CDR3: CAWNIGAEGDEQYF. The CDR3 coding sequence is TGTGCCTGGAACATCGGGGCCGAGGGCGACGAGCAGTACTTC.

This clone was found once. V usage is TRBV28 and J usage is TRBJ2-7; D gene ambiguous. Trimming left V 6 bases short and J 4 bases short, with 13 bases between. The CDR3 consists of 13 residues. The germline V gene encodes CDR1 MDHEN and CDR2 SYDVKM. The CDR3, as DNA: TGTGCCAGCAGCATTGAGGCAGTATACGAGCAGTACTTC. Amino acid sequence: CASSIEAVYEQYF.

This sequence joins TRBV7-3 and TRBJ2-3; the D gene is possibly TRBD1 (5 bases). CDR1 and CDR2 (germline): SGHTA, FQGTGA. This CDR3 is 17 amino acids long. The ends were cut back, 0 bases at V and 1 base at J, with 14 bases in the middle. CDR3 coding DNA: TGTGCCAGCAGCTTAACCGGCAGGGCGGTTGGCACAGATACGCAGTATTTT. Translating gives CASSLTGRAVGTDTQYF.

This chain links TRBV6-1 with TRBJ1-4; maybe TRBD1 (5 bases). CDR1 and CDR2 (germline): MNHNS, SASEGT. The CDR3 totals 15 residues. The V end lost 4 bases, the J end lost 0 bases, and 9 bases lay between the germline ends. The CDR3 DNA reads as TGTGCCAGCAGTGGGCGGGGGGCAACTAATGAAAAACTGTTTTTT. It is translated as CASSGRGATNEKLFF.

This clone was seen only once. The V and J genes are TRBV5-4 and TRBJ2-5, with TRBD2 identical over 13 bases. Per the germline V gene, CDR1 is SGHNT and CDR2 is YYREEE (reference sequence). The CDR3 totals 14 residues. V dropped 4 bases and J dropped 5; count of bases not matched to a gene: 2. CDR3 DNA: TGTGCCAGCAGCGCGACTAGCGGGGGGGAGACCCAGTACTTC. This translates into CASSATSGGETQYF. The full variable domain, in which reference TRBV5-4 and TRBJ2-5 provide the parts outside the CDR3, is ETGVTQSPTHLIKTRGQQVTLRCSSQSGHNTVSWYQQALGQGPQFIFQYYREEENGRGNFPPRFSGLQFPNYSSELNVNALELDDSALYLCASSATSGGETQYFGPGTRLLVL.

The chain employs TRBV9 and TRBJ2-1; 8 bases line up with TRBD2. Losses at the gene ends were 3 bases for V and 8 bases for J; bases not matched to a gene: 10. The CDR3 consists of 15 residues. Germline lookup yields CDR1 SGDLS and CDR2 YYNGEE. CDR3 sequence (DNA): TGTGCCAGCAGCGCTTCCTTGTCGGGAGGGGATGAGCAGTTCTTC. Protein product: CASSASLSGGDEQFF.

The chain links TRBV12-5 to TRBJ2-2; TRBD2 is a possible D gene (6 bases). The CDR3 is 15 amino acids. Germline V CDR1 and CDR2: LGHNT, FRNRAP. V was trimmed by 5 bases and J by 5 bases, leaving 15 bases between them. For the CDR3, the DNA is TGTGCTAGTGGTACCCCGGGAGTATGGACCGGGGAGCTGTTTTTT. This gives the protein CASGTPGVWTGELFF.

This clone appeared many times. V and J are TRBV5-4 and TRBJ1-2, with D unresolved. This CDR3 spans 14 amino acids. The ends were cut back, 3 bases at V and 4 bases at J, with 13 bases in the middle. The germline V gene has CDR1 SGHNT and CDR2 YYREEE (reference sequence). CDR3: CASSSPLRGYGYTF. As DNA, the CDR3 is TGTGCCAGCAGCTCCCCCCTCCGGGGCTATGGCTACACCTTC. The complete variable domain, with remaining parts taken from reference TRBV5-4 and TRBJ1-2, reads ETGVTQSPTHLIKTRGQQVTLRCSSQSGHNTVSWYQQALGQGPQFIFQYYREEENGRGNFPPRFSGLQFPNYSSELNVNALELDDSALYLCASSSPLRGYGYTFGSGTRLTVV.

V usage is TRBV2 and J usage is TRBJ1-4; D not resolved. Deletions cut 8 bases from V and 5 bases from J, with 6 bases between. Germline V gene lookup returns CDR1 SNHLY and CDR2 FYNNEI. The CDR3 covers 11 residues. CDR3 protein: CASYENEKLFF. The CDR3 DNA is TGTGCCAGCTACGAGAATGAAAAACTGTTTTTT. The full variable domain, in which reference TRBV2 and TRBJ1-4 provide the parts outside the CDR3, is EPEVTQTPSHQVTQMGQEVILRCVPISNHLYFYWYRQILGQKVEFLVSFYNNEISEKSEIFDDQFSVERPDGSNFTLKIRSTKLEDSAMYFCASYENEKLFFGSGTQLSVL.

V gene TRBV19 combines with J gene TRBJ1-2, with a tentative D call TRBD1 (6 bases). Germline V gives CDR1 LNHDA, CDR2 SQIVND (reference sequence). The CDR3 spans 16 residues. The V end was cut by 1 base, the J end by 4 bases, with 16 bases between. Written as DNA, the CDR3 is TGTGCCAGTAGTATAGGAGGAGGCACAGGGATCTATGGCTACACCTTC. Translation: CASSIGGGTGIYGYTF. Full variable domain (rest looked up from reference TRBV19 and TRBJ1-2): DGGITQSPKYLFRKEGQNVTLSCEQNLNHDAMYWYRQDPGQGLRLIYYSQIVNDFQKGDIAEGYSVSREKKESFPLTVTSAQKNPTAFYLCASSIGGGTGIYGYTFGSGTRLTVV.

The gene calls are TRBV19 and TRBJ1-1; TRBD1 aligns across 9 bases. The junction had 1 base not matched to a gene; V was cut back by 2 bases and J by 0 bases. This CDR3 contains 15 residues. Per the germline V gene, CDR1 is LNHDA and CDR2 is SQIVND (reference sequence). CDR3 bases: TGTGCCAGTAGTATAAGGGACAGGGTGAACACTGAAGCTTTCTTT. Translation gives CASSIRDRVNTEAFF.

The chain is built from TRBV6-1 and TRBJ1-1; D is unresolved. Trimming shortened V by 7 bases and J by 1 base, and 16 bases separated the two germline ends. Per the germline V gene, CDR1 is MNHNS and CDR2 is SASEGT. The CDR3 has 15 amino acids. Here the CDR3 DNA reads TGTGCCAGCACCTTGAGGGAGGAGTGGAACACTGAAGCTTTCTTT. It encodes CASTLREEWNTEAFF.